The 5 T cell receptor beta chains reported below all come from one sample, sequenced in a study of metastatic and nonmetastatic thyroid tumors. TCRdb reprocessed the PCR reads using MiXCR. Among some 45,000 clones, about 12% were seen once, and the ten largest hold roughly 9%. All patients were treatment-naive before thyroid surgery. Input material: blood. The receptor source for this set is a male donor with papillary thyroid cancer or a benign thyroid nodule (not recorded which). Some clones in this sample may be carry-over from other donors' samples.

This clone has a count of ten or more. The chain links TRBV24-1 to TRBJ2-3; TRBD1 matches at 9 bases. Germline V CDR1 and CDR2: KGHDR, SFDVKD. This CDR3 region has 16 residues. V was pared by 5 bases and J by 3 bases, with 8 bases of the junction left unmatched. The CDR3 region is CATSGGQGVVTDTQYF. In nucleotides, the CDR3 is TGTGCCACCAGTGGGGGACAGGGAGTCGTAACAGATACGCAGTATTTT.

This clone was observed many times. The chain couples TRBV6-1 to TRBJ2-1; either TRBD1 or TRBD2 may fit D (5 bases each). The CDR3 runs 13 residues. The germline V gene has CDR1 MNHNS and CDR2 SASEGT. Trimming removed 5 bases at V and 5 bases at J, with 10 bases between. The DNA of the CDR3 is TGTGCCAGCAGTCCTCCGGGACACAATGAGCAGTTCTTC. Its protein product is CASSPPGHNEQFF.

This clone was detected ten times or more. The chain links TRBV6-1 to TRBJ1-4, with D unclear. The V end was cut by 9 bases, the J end by 1 base, with 12 bases between. Germline V CDR1 and CDR2: MNHNS, SASEGT. This CDR3 comprises 14 residues. The CDR3 region has the DNA TGTGCCAGTTCCAGTTGGGGAACTAATGAAAAACTGTTTTTT. Translation: CASSSWGTNEKLFF.

This clone was found many times. The chain has TRBV12-3 or TRBV12-4 and TRBJ2-3; D perhaps matches TRBD2 (6 bases). The CDR3 covers 14 residues. Trimming stripped 10 bases from V and 0 bases from J, with 14 bases between. For the CDR3, the DNA is TGTGCCACCTCCAGCGGGTATAGCACAGATACGCAGTATTTT. Translation: CATSSGYSTDTQYF.

This clone was counted many times. The V and J genes are TRBV28 and TRBJ2-1; 11 nucleotides align to TRBD2. The V and J ends lost 7 bases and 5 bases, in that order; junction bases with no gene match: 7. Looked up from germline, CDR1 is MDHEN and CDR2 is SYDVKM. The CDR3 contains 15 residues. CDR3 nucleotide sequence: TGTGCCAGCAATATAGCGGGAGGGTGGGACAATGAGCAGTTCTTC. Amino acid sequence: CASNIAGGWDNEQFF.